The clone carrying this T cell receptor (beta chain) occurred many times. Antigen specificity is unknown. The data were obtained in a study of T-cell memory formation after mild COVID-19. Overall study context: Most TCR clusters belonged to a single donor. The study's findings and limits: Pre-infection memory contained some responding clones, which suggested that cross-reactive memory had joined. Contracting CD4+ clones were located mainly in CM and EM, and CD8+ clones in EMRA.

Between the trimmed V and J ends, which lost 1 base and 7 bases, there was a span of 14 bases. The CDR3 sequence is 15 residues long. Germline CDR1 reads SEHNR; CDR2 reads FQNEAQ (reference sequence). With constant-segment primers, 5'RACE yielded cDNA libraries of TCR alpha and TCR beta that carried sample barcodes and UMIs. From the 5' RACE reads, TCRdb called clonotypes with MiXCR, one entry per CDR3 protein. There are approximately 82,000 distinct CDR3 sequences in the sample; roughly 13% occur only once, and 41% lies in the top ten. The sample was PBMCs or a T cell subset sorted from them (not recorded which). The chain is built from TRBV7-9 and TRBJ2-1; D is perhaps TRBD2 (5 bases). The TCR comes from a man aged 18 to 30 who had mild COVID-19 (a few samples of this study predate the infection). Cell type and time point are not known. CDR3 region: CASSLVGVSGNEQFF. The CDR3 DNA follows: TGTGCCAGCAGCTTAGTCGGGGTCTCTGGAAATGAGCAGTTCTTC.